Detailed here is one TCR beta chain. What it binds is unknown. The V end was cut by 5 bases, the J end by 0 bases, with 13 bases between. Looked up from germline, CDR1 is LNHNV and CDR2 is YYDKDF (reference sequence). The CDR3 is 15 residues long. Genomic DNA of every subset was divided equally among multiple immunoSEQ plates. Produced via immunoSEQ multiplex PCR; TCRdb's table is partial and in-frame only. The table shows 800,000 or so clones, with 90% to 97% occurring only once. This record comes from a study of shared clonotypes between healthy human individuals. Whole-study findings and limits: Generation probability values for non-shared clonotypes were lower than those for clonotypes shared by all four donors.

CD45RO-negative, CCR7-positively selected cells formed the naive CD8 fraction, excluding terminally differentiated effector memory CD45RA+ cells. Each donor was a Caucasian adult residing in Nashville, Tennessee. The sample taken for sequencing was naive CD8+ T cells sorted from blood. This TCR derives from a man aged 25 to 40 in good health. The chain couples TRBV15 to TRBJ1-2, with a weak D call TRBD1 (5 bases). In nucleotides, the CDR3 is TGTGCCACCAGCGGGGGGACCGACCCTAACTATGGCTACACCTTC. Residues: CATSGGTDPNYGYTF.